These 13 T cell receptor beta chains share one sample of origin, sequenced in a study of blood T cells in healthy people across ages. A second 7 to 11 cycle PCR used barcoded and J-beta primers. One entry per CDR3 protein, called by TCRdb with MiXCR from the 5' RACE reads. The sample yields 450,000 to 600,000 distinct CDR3 sequences, about 28% seen once. These data are also associated with another study on T cells of mothers and their children.

The sample was blood. Receptors were obtained from a boy aged 2 to 10 in good health.

This clonotype was seen more than once but under ten times. An end of the junction differs from the germline gene, which may be a read error. The chain recombines TRBV29-1 with TRBJ2-4; D remains unclear. The CDR3 covers 8 residues. Germline V gene lookup returns CDR1 SQVTM and CDR2 ANQGSEA. CDR3 protein: CSVEETFF. The CDR3 nucleotides are TGCAGCGTTGAAGAAACCTTCTTC.

The rearrangement joins TRBV11-2 to TRBJ1-1; D call uncertain. CDR1 and CDR2 from the germline V gene are SGHAT and FQNNGV. V lost 3 bases and J lost 0, with 11 bases in between. The CDR3 is made up of 15 amino acids. In nucleotides, the CDR3 is TGTGCCAGCAGCTTCTTGAACAGAGTGAACACTGAAGCTTTCTTT. As protein: CASSFLNRVNTEAFF.

This clonotype was seen only a few times. The J gene is TRBJ2-3, the V gene TRBV10-3; possible D gene TRBD1, 5 bases. This CDR3 has 14 residues. The V gene lost 7 bases and the J gene lost 4 bases, with 15 bases spanning the gap. The germline V gene has CDR1 ENHRY and CDR2 SYGVKD. The CDR3 DNA reads as TGTGCCATCAAGGAAGGGGAAGGGTCAGATACGCAGTATTTT. Translated: CAIKEGEGSDTQYF.

This clonotype was counted between two and nine times. The rearrangement uses TRBV12-3 or TRBV12-4 and TRBJ1-1; no definite D call. V was pared by 2 bases and J by 8 bases, with 9 bases between. The CDR3 spans 12 residues. CDR3 DNA: TGTGCCAGCAGTTTATCGCCCCTGGAAGCTTTCTTT. Its protein product is CASSLSPLEAFF.

The CDR3 region is CASSSLRDPNTGELFF. In DNA form, the CDR3 reads TGTGCCAGCAGCTCCCTTAGGGACCCGAACACCGGGGAGCTGTTTTTT. The V and J genes are TRBV11-2 and TRBJ2-2; D may match TRBD1 or TRBD2 (5 bases each). The CDR3 sequence is 16 residues long. V was trimmed by 4 bases and J by 0 bases, leaving 12 bases between them. Germline loops: CDR1 SGHAT, CDR2 FQNNGV.

The genes are TRBV27 and TRBJ2-7; D gene uncertain. V dropped 7 bases and J dropped 0 bases, with 13 bases sitting between them. Germline-derived CDR1 and CDR2 are MNHEY and SMNVEV (reference sequence). The CDR3 is made up of 14 amino acids. The CDR3 region has the DNA TGTGCCAGCAAAAGGCAGGTGACCTCCTACGAGCAGTACTTC. This codes for CASKRQVTSYEQYF.

V gene TRBV4-3 combines with J gene TRBJ1-1; a possible D gene is TRBD1 (5 bases). CDR3 length equals 16 residues. Between the trimmed V and J ends, which lost 0 bases and 2 bases, there was a span of 13 bases. Germline lookup yields CDR1 LGHNA and CDR2 YSLEER. As DNA, the CDR3 is TGCGCCAGCAGCCAAGACCCGGGGGACCTTAACACTGAAGCTTTCTTT. This gives the protein CASSQDPGDLNTEAFF.

This clonotype has only a few counts. The V gene is TRBV27, the J gene TRBJ2-1, with a tentative D call TRBD1 (5 bases). The length of the CDR3 is 16 residues. The germline CDR1 and CDR2 sequences are MNHEY and SMNVEV (reference sequence). The germline V and J ends were trimmed by 3 bases and 0 bases, with 12 bases remaining between them. The CDR3 sequence: CASSFSRTTSYNEQFF. The CDR3 DNA is TGTGCCAGCAGTTTCTCCCGGACAACCTCCTACAATGAGCAGTTCTTC.

This sequence joins TRBV15 and TRBJ2-5, with D uncertain. The germline V gene has CDR1 LNHNV and CDR2 YYDKDF (reference sequence). The CDR3 runs 13 residues. Trimming removed 0 bases from V and 3 bases from J, with 5 bases in between. The CDR3 spells CATSREAEETQYF. In DNA, the CDR3 is TGTGCCACCAGCAGAGAGGCAGAAGAGACCCAGTACTTC.

This clonotype was seen a handful of times. CDR3 sequence (DNA): TGTGCCAGCAGTTACCTTCAGGGGGCCAGAACAGATACGCAGTATTTT. As protein: CASSYLQGARTDTQYF. V gene TRBV6-6 combines with J gene TRBJ2-3; 8 bases match TRBD1. CDR1 is MNHNY and CDR2 is SVGAGI in the germline V gene (reference sequence). The V and J ends lost 2 bases and 3 bases, in that order; junction bases with no gene match: 7. This CDR3 has 16 amino acids.

This rearrangement joins TRBV20-1 to TRBJ2-5, with D perhaps matching TRBD2 (6 bases). Germline assignment: CDR1 DFQATT and CDR2 SNEGSKA (reference sequence). CDR3 length: 16 residues. Trimming removed 1 base at V and 6 bases at J, with 21 bases between. The DNA for the CDR3 is TGCAGTGCTAGAGCCCGGGCGGGATCTAAGGAAAAGACCCAGTACTTC. Translating it yields CSARARAGSKEKTQYF.

This clonotype was seen a handful of times. The chain links TRBV29-1 to TRBJ2-5; unclear D gene. With the DNA end fitting TRBJ2-7 better, the J assignment may be wrong. Germline CDR1 and CDR2: SQVTM and ANQGSEA. This CDR3 has 14 amino acids. Written as DNA, the CDR3 is TGCAGCGTTGACCCCGCCGACGGTTCCTACGAGCAGTACTTC. Its protein product is CSVDPADGSYEQYF.

Only a few counts were recorded for this clonotype. It is likely a read error, because the conserved phenylalanine at the end of the CDR3 is missing. The V and J genes are TRBV7-9 and TRBJ2-7; 11 nucleotides match TRBD2. Germline assignment: CDR1 SEHNR and CDR2 FQNEAQ (reference sequence). There are 15 residues in the CDR3. V lost 0 bases to trimming and J lost 5 bases; unmatched junction nucleotides: 3. Written as DNA, the CDR3 is TGTGCCAGCAGCTTAGCGGCTAGCGGGAGGAACGAGCAGTACTCC. It codes for CASSLAASGRNEQYS.